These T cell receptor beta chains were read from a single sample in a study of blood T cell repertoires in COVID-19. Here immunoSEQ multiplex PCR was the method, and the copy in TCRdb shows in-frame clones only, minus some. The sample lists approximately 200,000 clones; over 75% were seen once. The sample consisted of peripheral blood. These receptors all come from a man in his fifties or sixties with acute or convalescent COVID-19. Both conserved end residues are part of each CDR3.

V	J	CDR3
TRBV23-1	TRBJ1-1	CASTTRDRGSGNTEAFF
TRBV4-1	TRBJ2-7	CASQGPSDEQYF
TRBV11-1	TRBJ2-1	CASSSELAGGLREQFF
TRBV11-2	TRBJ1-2	CASSLDSNYGYTF
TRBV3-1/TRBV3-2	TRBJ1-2	CASSRRDGYTF
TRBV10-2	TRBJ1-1	CAIQGGQGPNTEAFF
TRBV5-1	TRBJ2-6	CASSYTAAGANVLTF
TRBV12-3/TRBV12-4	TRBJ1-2	CASSSAQAGGYTF
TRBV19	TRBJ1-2	CASSIGEGDGYTF
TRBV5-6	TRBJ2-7	CASSLPRSYEQYF
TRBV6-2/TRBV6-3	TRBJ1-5	CASSPRGRGPNQPQHF
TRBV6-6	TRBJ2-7	CASSTRRGYEQYF
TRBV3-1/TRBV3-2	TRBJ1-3	CASSPQSGISGNTIYF
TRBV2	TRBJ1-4	CASSPDKPKLFF
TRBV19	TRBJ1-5	CASIDGGSRGPQHF
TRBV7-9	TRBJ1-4	CASSSLTGANEKLFF
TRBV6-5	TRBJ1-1	CASKSVGPNTEAFF
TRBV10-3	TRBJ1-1	CAISVGTALNTEAFF
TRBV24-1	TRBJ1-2	CATSDFTRNYGYTF
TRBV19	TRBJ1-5	CASTGTQGYQPQHF
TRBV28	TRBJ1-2	CASSSPTGGSNYGYTF
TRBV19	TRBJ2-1	CASSIDEDIYYNEQFF
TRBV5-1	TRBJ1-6	CASRPGGTGNSPLHF
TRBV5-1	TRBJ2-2	CASRVQTDTGELFF
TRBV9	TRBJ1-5	CASSVAPTDNQPQHF
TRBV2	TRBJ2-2	CATRWGSGTGELFF
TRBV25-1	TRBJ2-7	CASSESWDRRGVGQYF
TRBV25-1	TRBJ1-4	CASSEPNREEKLFF